These 26 T cell receptor beta chains came from one sample sequenced in a study of identifying expanded T cells in peripheral blood. Generated by immunoSEQ multiplex PCR, the TCRdb table keeps only in-frame clones and is missing some. The sample has about 58,000 clones, about 80% seen once. The sequencing sample was made of blood. Receptors were obtained from a person aged 18-70 years in good health.

The chain employs TRBV5-1 and TRBJ2-2; unclear D gene. The CDR3 covers 11 residues. CDR1 and CDR2 (germline): SGHRS, YFSETQ. Trimming stripped 5 bases from V and 4 bases from J, with 3 bases between. The CDR3 here is CASRGTGELFF. CDR3 nucleotides: TGCGCCAGCAGAGGCACCGGGGAGCTGTTTTTT.

J is TRBJ2-3 and V is TRBV5-4; 9 nucleotides match TRBD2. The CDR3 runs 16 residues. Trimming removed 4 bases from V and 2 bases from J; junction bases left unmatched: 8. Germline V lookup: CDR1 SGHNT, CDR2 YYREEE (reference sequence). The DNA of the CDR3 is TGTGCCAGCAGCGGGGTCCTAGCGGGGAACACAGATACGCAGTATTTT. Translating gives CASSGVLAGNTDTQYF.

The table lists this clone with a few counts. The rearrangement uses TRBV5-4 and TRBJ2-3; perhaps TRBD2 as D (5 bases). The germline V gene has CDR1 SGHNT and CDR2 YYREEE (reference sequence). V was cut by 0 bases and J by 5 bases, with 10 bases left in between. This CDR3 region has 14 residues. The CDR3 loop reads CASSLVAGGDTQYF. In nucleotides, the CDR3 is TGTGCCAGCAGCTTGGTCGCGGGTGGAGATACGCAGTATTTT.

The chain links TRBV9 to TRBJ2-5; D may be TRBD1 or TRBD2 (5 bases each). The CDR3 runs to 14 residues. V lost 4 bases and J 1 base, leaving 11 bases between the germline ends. CDR1 is SGDLS and CDR2 is YYNGEE in the germline V gene. The CDR3 loop is CASSPEGTQETQYF. The CDR3 bases are TGTGCCAGCAGCCCCGAGGGGACCCAAGAGACCCAGTACTTC.

The V and J genes are TRBV5-1 and TRBJ2-2; D gene uncertain. CDR3 length: 15 residues. Per the germline V gene, CDR1 is SGHRS and CDR2 is YFSETQ. Trimming removed 2 bases from V and 1 base from J, with 9 bases in between. CDR3 protein: CASSFRQMNTGELFF. In nucleotides, the CDR3 is TGCGCCAGCAGCTTTCGGCAGATGAACACCGGGGAGCTGTTTTTT.

The chain employs TRBV4-3 and TRBJ2-2, with D perhaps TRBD1 (6 bases). Looked up from germline, CDR1 is LGHNA and CDR2 is YSLEER. This CDR3 has 18 amino acids. V lost 7 bases and J lost 0, with 21 bases in between. In DNA, the CDR3 is TGCGCCAGCAACCCTACCGGGACACACCCGCCGAACACCGGGGAGCTGTTTTTT. Amino acids: CASNPTGTHPPNTGELFF.

V usage is TRBV7-9 and J usage is TRBJ1-1, with a possible D match to TRBD1 (5 bases). The CDR3 has 13 residues. The ends were cut back, 2 bases at V and 1 base at J, with 5 bases in the middle. Germline values: CDR1 SEHNR, CDR2 FQNEAQ (reference sequence). CDR3: CASSLQGNTEAFF. DNA for the CDR3: TGTGCCAGCAGCTTACAGGGGAACACTGAAGCTTTCTTT.

V usage is TRBV27 and J usage is TRBJ1-2; 7 nucleotides match TRBD1. The CDR3 covers 15 residues. Germline CDR1 MNHEY, CDR2 SMNVEV (reference sequence). Germline trimming cut 5 bases from V and 4 bases from J; bases unmatched to any gene: 10. This CDR3 is CASSQKQGTVYGYTF. In DNA form, the CDR3 reads TGTGCCAGCAGTCAAAAACAAGGGACAGTCTATGGCTACACCTTC.

This chain connects TRBV6-1 to TRBJ1-5; D call uncertain. Germline V CDR1 and CDR2: MNHNS, SASEGT. The V end was cut by 3 bases, the J end by 7 bases, with 10 bases between. The CDR3 covers 13 residues. The CDR3 sequence is CASSEMGWQPQHF. Written as DNA, the CDR3 is TGTGCCAGCAGTGAGATGGGTTGGCAGCCCCAGCATTTT.

The J gene is TRBJ2-2, the V gene TRBV6-6; D remains ambiguous. Trimming shortened V by 8 bases and J by 0 bases, and 13 bases separated the two germline ends. Germline loops: CDR1 MNHNY, CDR2 SVGAGI (reference sequence). The CDR3 is 15 amino acids. CDR3 amino acids: CASGMLSANTGELFF. Written as DNA, the CDR3 is TGTGCCAGCGGGATGTTATCCGCGAACACCGGGGAGCTGTTTTTT.

This chain uses TRBV19 with TRBJ2-3, with TRBD2 as a possible D gene (6 bases). Germline V gene data show CDR1 as LNHDA and CDR2 as SQIVND (reference sequence). The germline V and J ends were trimmed by 1 base and 5 bases, with 13 bases remaining between them. The CDR3 extends over 15 amino acids. Here the CDR3 DNA reads TGTGCCAGTAGTATAGCCGTTGGGGGGAGAGATACGCAGTATTTT. It yields the protein CASSIAVGGRDTQYF.

This clone occurred a few times. The chain is built from TRBV25-1 and TRBJ2-1; D gene unclear. V was pared by 4 bases and J by 2 bases, with 12 bases between. Per the germline V gene, CDR1 is MGHDK and CDR2 is SYGVNS. The CDR3 totals 15 residues. DNA for the CDR3: TGTGCCAGCAGTGTCGCCCGGAAAGCCTACAATGAGCAGTTCTTC. This codes for CASSVARKAYNEQFF. Complete variable domain (other parts from reference TRBV25-1 and TRBJ2-1): EADIYQTPRYLVIGTGKKITLECSQTMGHDKMYWYQQDPGMELHLIHYSYGVNSTEKGDLSSESTVSRIRTEHFPLTLESARPSHTSQYLCASSVARKAYNEQFFGPGTRLTVL.

This chain joins TRBV19 and TRBJ1-1, with D possibly matching TRBD1 (6 bases). CDR3 length: 13 residues. With 8 bases removed from V and 4 bases from J, the gap between germline ends came to 14 bases. Germline V gives CDR1 LNHDA, CDR2 SQIVND (reference sequence). The CDR3 bases are TGTGCCAGTCGGGGGCCCGGGTTCACTGAAGCTTTCTTT. It is translated as CASRGPGFTEAFF.

The CDR3 sequence: CASTGRVNTEAFF. CDR3 DNA: TGCGCCAGTACGGGACGGGTAAACACTGAAGCTTTCTTT. V usage is TRBV5-1 and J usage is TRBJ1-1; weak D call: TRBD1 (5 bases). The CDR3 totals 13 residues. V lost 8 bases to trimming and J lost 2 bases, with 13 bases between them. Per the germline V gene, CDR1 is SGHRS and CDR2 is YFSETQ.

This rearrangement joins TRBV2 to TRBJ1-4; weak D call: TRBD1 (5 bases). Germline CDR1 and CDR2: SNHLY and FYNNEI. The CDR3 consists of 13 residues. Trimming shortened V by 8 bases and J by 7 bases, and 14 bases separated the two germline ends. The CDR3 bases are TGTGCCAGCCGCAAGACGGGGGGTGAAAAACTGTTTTTT. Amino acids: CASRKTGGEKLFF.

The chain joins TRBV25-1 to TRBJ2-1; 9 bases agree with TRBD1. Losses at the gene ends were 1 base for V and 2 bases for J; bases not matched to a gene: 6. Germline CDR1 reads MGHDK; CDR2 reads SYGVNS. The CDR3 runs 17 residues. The CDR3 loop is CASSESLGQGPYNEQFF. In DNA form, the CDR3 reads TGTGCCAGCAGTGAATCCTTGGGACAGGGTCCCTACAATGAGCAGTTCTTC.

This sequence joins TRBV30 and TRBJ1-1; D possibly corresponds to TRBD1 (5 bases). CDR3 size: 13 residues. In germline, CDR1 is GTSNPN, CDR2 SVGIG (reference sequence). V was trimmed by 2 bases and J by 6 bases, leaving 13 bases between them. CDR3 region: CAWSTNQGAEAFF. The CDR3 bases are TGTGCCTGGAGTACTAATCAGGGCGCTGAAGCTTTCTTT.

The chain recombines TRBV6-1 with TRBJ2-5; D unclear. The CDR3 sequence is 12 residues long. Germline loops: CDR1 MNHNS, CDR2 SASEGT. V lost 6 bases and J lost 2, with 7 bases in between. As DNA, the CDR3 is TGTGCCAGCAGGGCAGTACAAGAGACCCAGTACTTC. It encodes CASRAVQETQYF.

The rearrangement uses TRBV5-6 and TRBJ2-2, with D perhaps given as TRBD1 or TRBD2 (6 bases each). CDR3 length: 17 residues. V dropped 4 bases and J dropped 5 bases, with 21 bases sitting between them. Germline V gene lookup returns CDR1 SGHDT and CDR2 YYEEEE. The CDR3 region has the DNA TGTGCCAGCAGCCCCACGTTGGGGGGCGCTAGGACCGGGGAGCTGTTTTTT. Translation: CASSPTLGGARTGELFF.

J is TRBJ2-7 and V is TRBV6-1; 8 positions match TRBD1. The V segment lost 1 base and the J segment 3 bases; nucleotides outside the gene matches: 2. Germline values: CDR1 MNHNS, CDR2 SASEGT. This CDR3 has 14 residues. The CDR3 coding sequence is TGTGCCAGCAGTGAAGGGACAGGGTACTACGAGCAGTACTTC. This gives the protein CASSEGTGYYEQYF.

In nucleotides, the CDR3 is TGTGCCAGCAGCCAGGGGAGCACAGATACGCAGTATTTT. Residues: CASSQGSTDTQYF. V gene TRBV14 combines with J gene TRBJ2-3; D is unresolved. V lost 3 bases, J lost 0 bases, and 4 bases lay in between. The CDR3 runs to 13 residues. Per the germline V gene, CDR1 is SGHDN and CDR2 is FVKESK.

For the CDR3, the DNA is TGTGCCTGGAGTACCGGGACAGGGGCCTATGGCTACACCTTC. Amino acids: CAWSTGTGAYGYTF. The rearrangement uses TRBV30 and TRBJ1-2; 10 nucleotides align to TRBD1. Unmatched junction bases numbered 4, after V lost 2 bases and J lost 4 bases. Per the germline V gene, CDR1 is GTSNPN and CDR2 is SVGIG (reference sequence). This CDR3 has 14 amino acids.

The table lists this clone with many counts. V usage is TRBV7-9 and J usage is TRBJ2-3, with 11 bases lining up with TRBD2. Germline V lookup: CDR1 SEHNR, CDR2 FQNEAQ (reference sequence). Germline trimming cut 5 bases from V and 4 bases from J; bases unmatched to any gene: 11. The CDR3 covers 17 residues. CDR3 amino acids: CASSEKASGRIADTQYF. The CDR3 coding sequence is TGTGCCAGCAGCGAAAAAGCTAGCGGGAGGATCGCAGATACGCAGTATTTT.

This clone is classed as medium-sized. The rearrangement links TRBV10-2 to TRBJ1-1; unclear D gene. The germline V gene encodes CDR1 WSHSY and CDR2 SAAADI. This CDR3 has 10 residues. Trimming stripped 7 bases from V and 5 bases from J, with 5 bases between. In DNA, the CDR3 is TGCGCCAGCATAGGGACTGAAGCTTTCTTT. Translating it yields CASIGTEAFF.

The chain joins TRBV5-1 to TRBJ1-4; no reliable D call. The CDR3 contains 14 residues. CDR1 SGHRS and CDR2 YFSETQ come from the germline V gene. The ends were cut back, 2 bases at V and 8 bases at J, with 13 bases in the middle. The CDR3 bases are TGCGCCAGCAGCTTTAGAGGGATCGGAGAAAAACTGTTTTTT. Residues: CASSFRGIGEKLFF.

This clone occurred once. This sequence joins TRBV11-3 and TRBJ2-1; 12 nucleotides agree with TRBD2. V was pared by 2 bases and J by 6 bases, with 5 bases of the junction left unmatched. The CDR3 runs to 16 residues. Germline CDR1 and CDR2: SGHNT and YENEEA. The CDR3: CASSLFLAGGPNEQFF. DNA of the CDR3: TGTGCCAGCAGCTTATTCCTAGCGGGAGGGCCCAATGAGCAGTTCTTC.